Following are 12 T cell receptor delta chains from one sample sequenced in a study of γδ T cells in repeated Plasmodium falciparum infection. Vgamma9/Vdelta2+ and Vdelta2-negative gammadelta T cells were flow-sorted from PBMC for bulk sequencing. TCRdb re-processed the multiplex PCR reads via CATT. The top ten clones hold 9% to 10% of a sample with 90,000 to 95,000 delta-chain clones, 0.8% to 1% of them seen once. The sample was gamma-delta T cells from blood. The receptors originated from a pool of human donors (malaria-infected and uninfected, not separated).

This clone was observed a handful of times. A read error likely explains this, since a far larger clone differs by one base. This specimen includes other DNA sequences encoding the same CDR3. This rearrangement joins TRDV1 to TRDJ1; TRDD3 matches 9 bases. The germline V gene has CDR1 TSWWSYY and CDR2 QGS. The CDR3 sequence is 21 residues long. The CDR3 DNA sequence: TGTGCTCTTGGGGAACGGTCTCGAGGGCTACCTTCCGGGGGATACACCGATAAGCTCATCTTT. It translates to CALGERSRGLPSGGYTDKLIF.

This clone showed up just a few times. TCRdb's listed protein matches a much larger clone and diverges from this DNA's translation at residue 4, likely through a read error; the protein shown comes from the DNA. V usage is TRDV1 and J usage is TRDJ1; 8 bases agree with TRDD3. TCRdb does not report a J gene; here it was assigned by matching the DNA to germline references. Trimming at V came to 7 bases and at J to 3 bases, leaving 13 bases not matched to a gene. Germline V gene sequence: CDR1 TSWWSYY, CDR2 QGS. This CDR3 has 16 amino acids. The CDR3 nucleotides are TGTGCTCTTGTACACTGGGGGCCTCATGACCCCGATAAACTCATCTTT. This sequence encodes CALVHWGPHDPDKLIF.

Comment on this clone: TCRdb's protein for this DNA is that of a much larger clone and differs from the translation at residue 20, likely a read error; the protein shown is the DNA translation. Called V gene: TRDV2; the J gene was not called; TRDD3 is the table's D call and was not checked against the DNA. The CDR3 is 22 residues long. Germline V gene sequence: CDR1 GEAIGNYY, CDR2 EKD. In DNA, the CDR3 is TGTGCCTGTGCCAGAAAGAACCCTACGCTGGGGGATGGAACCCTGTACACCGATAAACCCATCTTT. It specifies CACARKNPTLGDGTLYTDKPIF.

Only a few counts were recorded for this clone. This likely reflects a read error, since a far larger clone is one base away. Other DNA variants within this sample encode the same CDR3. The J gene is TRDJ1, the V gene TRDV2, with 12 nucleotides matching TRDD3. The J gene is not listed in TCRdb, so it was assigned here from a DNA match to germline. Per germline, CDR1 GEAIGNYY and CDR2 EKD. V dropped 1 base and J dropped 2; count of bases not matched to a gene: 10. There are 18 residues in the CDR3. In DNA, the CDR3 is TGTGCCTGTGACACGATTACTGGGGGATACTCGTCTACCGATAAACTCATCTTT. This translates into CACDTITGGYSSTDKLIF.

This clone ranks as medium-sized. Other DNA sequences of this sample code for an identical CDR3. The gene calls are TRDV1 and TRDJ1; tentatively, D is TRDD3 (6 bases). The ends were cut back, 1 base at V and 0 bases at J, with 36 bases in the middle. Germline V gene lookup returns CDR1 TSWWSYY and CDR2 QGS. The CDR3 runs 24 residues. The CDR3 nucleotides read TGTGCTCTTGGGGAACGCTCCCACGTCAGGGGTGGGCTGGGGCAATTTCCCTACACCGATAAACTCATCTTT. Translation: CALGERSHVRGGLGQFPYTDKLIF.

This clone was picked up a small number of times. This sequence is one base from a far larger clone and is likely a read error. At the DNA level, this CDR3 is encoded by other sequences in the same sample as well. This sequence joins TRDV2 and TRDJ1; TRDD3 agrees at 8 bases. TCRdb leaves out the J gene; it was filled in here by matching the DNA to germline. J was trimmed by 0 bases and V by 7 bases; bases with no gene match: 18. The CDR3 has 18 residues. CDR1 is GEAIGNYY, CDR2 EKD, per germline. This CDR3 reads CACDSLLGGPGYTDKLIF. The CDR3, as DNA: TGTGCCTGCGACTCCCTACTGGGGGGTCCCGGGTACACCGATAAACTCATCTTT.

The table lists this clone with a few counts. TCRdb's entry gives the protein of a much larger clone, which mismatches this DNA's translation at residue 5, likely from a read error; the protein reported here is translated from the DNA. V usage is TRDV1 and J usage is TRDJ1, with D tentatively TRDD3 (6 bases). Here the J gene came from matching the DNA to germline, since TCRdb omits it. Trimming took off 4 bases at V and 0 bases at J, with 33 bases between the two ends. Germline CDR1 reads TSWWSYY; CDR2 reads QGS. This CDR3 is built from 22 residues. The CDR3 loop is CALGGPRRRDTRTPFHTDKLIF. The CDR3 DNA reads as TGTGCTCTTGGGGGACCTCGGAGAAGAGATACGCGGACACCATTCCACACCGATAAACTCATCTTT.

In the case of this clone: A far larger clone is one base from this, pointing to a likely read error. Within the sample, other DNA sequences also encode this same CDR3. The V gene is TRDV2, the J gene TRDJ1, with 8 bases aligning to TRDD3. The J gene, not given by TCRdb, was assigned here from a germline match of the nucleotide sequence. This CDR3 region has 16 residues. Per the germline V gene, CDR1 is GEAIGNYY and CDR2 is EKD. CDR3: CACDRVLGAYTDKLIF. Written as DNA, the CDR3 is TGTGCCTGCGACAGAGTACTGGGGGCCTACACCGATAAACTCATCTTT.

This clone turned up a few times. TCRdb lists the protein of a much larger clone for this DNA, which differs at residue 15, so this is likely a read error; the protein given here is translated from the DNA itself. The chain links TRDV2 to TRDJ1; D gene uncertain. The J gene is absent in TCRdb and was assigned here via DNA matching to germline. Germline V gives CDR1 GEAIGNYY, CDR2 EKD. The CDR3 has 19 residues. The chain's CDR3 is CACDTEFGGVNKRTGKLIF. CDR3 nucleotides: TGTGCCTGTGACACCGAATTTGGCGGGGTCAACAAGAGGACCGGTAAACTCATCTTT.

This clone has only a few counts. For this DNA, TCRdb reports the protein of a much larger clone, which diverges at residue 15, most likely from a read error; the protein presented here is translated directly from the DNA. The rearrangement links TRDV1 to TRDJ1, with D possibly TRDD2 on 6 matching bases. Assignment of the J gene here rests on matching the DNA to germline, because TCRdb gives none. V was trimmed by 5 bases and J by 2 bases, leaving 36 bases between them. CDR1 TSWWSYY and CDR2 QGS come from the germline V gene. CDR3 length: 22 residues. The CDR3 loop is CALGKTPFFLTNLAPPTDKLIF. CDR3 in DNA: TGTGCTCTTGGGAAGACCCCATTCTTCCTCACCAATTTAGCGCCTCCAACCGATAAACTCATCTTT.

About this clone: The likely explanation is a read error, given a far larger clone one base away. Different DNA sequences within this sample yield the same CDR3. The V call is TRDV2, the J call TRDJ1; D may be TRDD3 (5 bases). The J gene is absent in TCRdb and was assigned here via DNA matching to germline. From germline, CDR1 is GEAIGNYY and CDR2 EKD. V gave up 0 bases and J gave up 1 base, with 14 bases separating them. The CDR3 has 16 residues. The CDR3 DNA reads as TGTGCCTGTGACACCGACGCAGGGGGGCCCACCGATAAACTCATCTTT. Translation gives CACDTDAGGPTDKLIF.

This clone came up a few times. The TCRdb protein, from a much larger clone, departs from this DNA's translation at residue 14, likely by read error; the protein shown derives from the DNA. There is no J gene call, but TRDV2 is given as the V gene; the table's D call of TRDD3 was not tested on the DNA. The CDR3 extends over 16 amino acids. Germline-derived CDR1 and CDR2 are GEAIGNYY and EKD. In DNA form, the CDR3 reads TGTGCCTGTGACACCCGTACTGGGGGTCACACCGATAAACCCATCTTT. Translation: CACDTRTGGHTDKPIF.